What follows is one T cell receptor beta chain and its context. This record comes from a study of CD8 T cells in ankylosing spondylitis. Each CDR3 protein gets one entry after TCRdb re-called the 5' RACE reads with MiXCR. The repertoire has a few hundred thousand distinct CDR3 sequences, about a sixth of them found once; the top ten carry more than 25%. This CDR3 has 15 residues. Germline-derived CDR1 and CDR2 are SEHNR and FQNEAQ (reference sequence). The V gene lost 4 bases and the J gene lost 0 bases, with 9 bases spanning the gap. This TCR was recovered from a male donor with ankylosing spondylitis or in good health (not recorded which). The sequencing input was blood, either unsorted or a sorted T cell fraction (not recorded which). The gene calls are TRBV7-9 and TRBJ1-4; the D is unclear. The CDR3 nucleotides read TGTGCCAGCAGCTCGTCAGCGTCAACTAATGAAAAACTGTTTTTT. Protein: CASSSSASTNEKLFF.